The 15 T cell receptor beta chains below come from one sample, sequenced in a study of blood T cell repertoires in COVID-19. Clones were sequenced by immunoSEQ multiplex PCR, and TCRdb holds only the in-frame ones, with some missing. The sample has 97,000 or so clones; 90% are singletons. Sample: peripheral blood. These receptors came from a man aged 60 to 75 with acute or convalescent COVID-19.

The V gene is TRBV5-4, the J gene TRBJ1-2, with unresolved D. V lost 3 bases and J 2 bases, leaving 14 bases between the germline ends. Germline CDR1 reads SGHNT; CDR2 reads YYREEE (reference sequence). CDR3 size: 15 residues. CDR3 loop: CASSSPGATNYGYTF. The CDR3 DNA sequence: TGTGCCAGCAGCTCGCCGGGAGCGACGAACTATGGCTACACCTTC.

The rearrangement links TRBV7-9 to TRBJ1-1; D perhaps matches TRBD1 (5 bases). CDR1 is SEHNR, CDR2 FQNEAQ, per germline (reference sequence). V was clipped by 4 bases and J by 5 bases, with 11 bases between them. The CDR3 runs to 13 residues. CDR3 protein: CASSWGRDTEAFF. CDR3 sequence (DNA): TGTGCCAGCAGCTGGGGCAGGGATACTGAAGCTTTCTTT. Using reference TRBV7-9 and TRBJ1-1 for the parts outside the CDR3, the full variable domain is DTGVSQNPRHKITKRGQNVTFRCDPISEHNRLYWYRQTLGQGPEFLTYFQNEAQLEKSRLLSDRFSAERPKGSFSTLEIQRTEQGDSAMYLCASSWGRDTEAFFGQGTRLTVV.

The chain combines TRBV6-5 with TRBJ1-4; perhaps TRBD1 as D (5 bases). V dropped 2 bases and J dropped 3 bases, with 13 bases sitting between them. There are 16 residues in the CDR3. Germline-derived CDR1 and CDR2 are MNHEY and SVGAGI. CDR3 DNA: TGTGCCAGCAGTTACGACTGGGGCGGGGCTAATGAAAAACTGTTTTTT. This gives the protein CASSYDWGGANEKLFF.

The genes are TRBV12-3 or TRBV12-4 and TRBJ1-1; no clear D. V was shortened by 6 bases and J by 6 bases, with 14 bases between the two germline ends. This CDR3 comprises 13 residues. The CDR3 region is CASSPWVEPEAFF. The CDR3, as DNA: TGTGCCAGCAGCCCCTGGGTGGAGCCTGAAGCTTTCTTT.

V is TRBV7-2 and J is TRBJ1-6; 9 bases fit TRBD1. After removal of 6 bases from V and 7 bases from J, the junction contained 10 bases not matched to a gene. CDR1 is SGHTA, CDR2 FQGNSA, per germline. The CDR3 has 16 residues. CDR3 sequence (DNA): TGTGCCAGCAGGGAACAGGGGGCGCGGACCAATTCACCCCTCCACTTT. Protein: CASREQGARTNSPLHF.

This clone was seen only once. The chain employs TRBV28 and TRBJ1-2; TRBD1 is a possible D gene (5 bases). The CDR3 spans 13 residues. The V end was cut by 5 bases, the J end by 1 base, with 8 bases between. Germline lookup yields CDR1 MDHEN and CDR2 SYDVKM. This chain's CDR3 is CASSPQVNYGYTF. Here the CDR3 DNA reads TGTGCCAGCAGTCCACAGGTTAACTATGGCTACACCTTC.

The chain employs TRBV19 and TRBJ1-1, with TRBD1 matching over 7 bases. This CDR3 region has 15 residues. The V segment lost 5 bases and the J segment 1 base; nucleotides outside the gene matches: 7. Germline-derived CDR1 and CDR2 are LNHDA and SQIVND (reference sequence). CDR3 region: CASSPRDSQNTEAFF. Here the CDR3 DNA reads TGTGCCAGTAGTCCCCGGGACAGCCAGAACACTGAAGCTTTCTTT.

This clone was found once. The chain uses TRBV19 and TRBJ1-1, with a tentative D call TRBD1 (5 bases). V was shortened by 4 bases and J by 8 bases, with 20 bases between the two germline ends. The CDR3 runs to 15 residues. Germline V gene data show CDR1 as LNHDA and CDR2 as SQIVND (reference sequence). CDR3 sequence: CASSTVDGGAGEAFF. The DNA for the CDR3 is TGTGCCAGTAGTACTGTGGACGGCGGTGCAGGGGAAGCTTTCTTT.

The V gene is TRBV3-1 (or the pseudogene TRBV3-2), the J gene TRBJ2-1, with unresolved D. Germline CDR1 and CDR2: LGHDT and YNNKEL (reference sequence). Trimming removed 0 bases from V and 3 bases from J, with 6 bases in between. The CDR3 loop spans 14 amino acids. The CDR3 region has the DNA TGTGCCAGCAGCCAAGATACAGACTACAATGAGCAGTTCTTC. Its protein product is CASSQDTDYNEQFF.

In regard to this clone: At the DNA level, this CDR3 is encoded by other sequences in the same sample as well. The chain has TRBV3-1 (or the pseudogene TRBV3-2) and TRBJ1-5; D remains unclear. CDR1 and CDR2 from the germline V gene are LGHDT and YNNKEL (reference sequence). V was shortened by 4 bases and J by 4 bases, with 11 bases between the two germline ends. This CDR3 spans 14 amino acids. The CDR3: CASSPRTENQPQHF. As DNA, the CDR3 is TGTGCCAGCAGCCCCCGCACAGAAAATCAGCCCCAGCATTTT.

J is TRBJ1-3 and V is TRBV30; TRBD1 might be the D (5 bases). V lost 2 bases, J lost 10 bases, and 9 bases lay in between. From germline, CDR1 is GTSNPN and CDR2 SVGIG (reference sequence). The CDR3 is 11 residues long. The CDR3 reads CAWSSGGTIYF. CDR3 nucleotide sequence: TGTGCCTGGAGTTCTGGGGGGACCATATATTTT.

This chain links TRBV7-9 with TRBJ1-6; 9 nucleotides match TRBD1. CDR1 and CDR2 from the germline V gene are SEHNR and FQNEAQ (reference sequence). This CDR3 spans 15 amino acids. J gave up 10 bases and V 4 bases, and 8 bases lay outside the gene matches. The CDR3 reads CASSWGGQGGSPLHF. DNA of the CDR3: TGTGCCAGCAGCTGGGGGGGACAGGGTGGATCACCCCTCCACTTT.

The rearrangement joins TRBV6-6 to TRBJ1-2; the D is unclear. The length of the CDR3 is 16 residues. V was shortened by 7 bases and J by 7 bases, with 25 bases between the two germline ends. Germline V gene data show CDR1 as MNHNY and CDR2 as SVGAGI (reference sequence). In DNA, the CDR3 is TGTGCCAGCACCCCCCGAGCCGGCAGTCAACTAGTTGGCTACACCTTC. Amino acid sequence: CASTPRAGSQLVGYTF.

The rearrangement uses TRBV2 and TRBJ2-2; TRBD1 matches at 8 bases. CDR1 is SNHLY and CDR2 is FYNNEI in the germline V gene. This CDR3 has 16 amino acids. Trimming took 7 bases from V and 4 from J; bases not matched to a gene: 11. The CDR3 region has the DNA TGTGCCAGCATCTTGCAGGGGGCAGCCGGCACCGGGGAGCTGTTTTTT. Amino acid sequence: CASILQGAAGTGELFF.

The genes are TRBV6-5 and TRBJ1-3; D not resolved. V lost 8 bases, J lost 8 bases, and 16 bases lay in between. CDR3 length: 13 residues. Germline V gene sequence: CDR1 MNHEY, CDR2 SVGAGI. CDR3 loop: CASVPSLEDTIYF. The CDR3 DNA is TGTGCCAGCGTCCCCTCCTTAGAGGACACCATATATTTT.